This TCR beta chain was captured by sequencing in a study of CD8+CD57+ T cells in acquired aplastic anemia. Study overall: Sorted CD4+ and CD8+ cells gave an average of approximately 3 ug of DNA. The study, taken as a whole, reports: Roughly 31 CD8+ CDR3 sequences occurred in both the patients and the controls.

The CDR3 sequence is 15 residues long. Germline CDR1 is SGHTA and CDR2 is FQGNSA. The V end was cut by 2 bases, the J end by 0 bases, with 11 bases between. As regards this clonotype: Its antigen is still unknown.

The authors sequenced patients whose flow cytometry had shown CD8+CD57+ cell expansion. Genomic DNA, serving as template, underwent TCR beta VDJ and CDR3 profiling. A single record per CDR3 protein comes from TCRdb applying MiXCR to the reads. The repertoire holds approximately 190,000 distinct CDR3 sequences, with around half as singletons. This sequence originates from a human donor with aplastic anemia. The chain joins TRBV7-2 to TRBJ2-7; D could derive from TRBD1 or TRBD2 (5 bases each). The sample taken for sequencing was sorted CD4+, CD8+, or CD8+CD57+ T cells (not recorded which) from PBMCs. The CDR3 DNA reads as TGTGCCAGCAGCTTATCCGGGGCAGCCTCCTACGAGCAGTACTTC. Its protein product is CASSLSGAASYEQYF.